One and the same sample provided the 20 T cell receptor beta chains below, sequenced in a study of blood T cells in healthy people across ages. Primed by a sample-barcoded 5' primer and a J-beta primer mix, a second PCR proceeded for 7 to 11 cycles. Each CDR3 protein is one row after TCRdb ran MiXCR on the 5' RACE reads. The repertoire includes 750,000 to 1,000,000 distinct CDR3 sequences, 29% of them detected once, and 9.5% to 13% sits in the top ten. The data also belong to a second study, concerning T cells of mothers and their children.

Sequencing was done on a sample of blood. Receptors originate from a woman aged 40 to 50 in good health.

This clonotype appeared many times. The rearrangement uses TRBV29-1 and TRBJ2-7; a weak D match, TRBD1 (6 bases). V was cut by 3 bases and J by 6 bases, with 12 bases left in between. From germline, CDR1 is SQVTM and CDR2 ANQGSEA. CDR3 size: 12 residues. The CDR3, as DNA: TGCAGCGTTGACAGGGGCCAGGGCGAGCAGTACTTC. As protein: CSVDRGQGEQYF.

This clonotype was found a few times. The chain is built from TRBV18 and TRBJ2-5; a weak D match, TRBD2 (6 bases). Germline lookup yields CDR1 KGHSH and CDR2 LQKENI. The CDR3 sequence is 16 residues long. V was shortened by 3 bases and J by 11 bases, with 25 bases between the two germline ends. Here the CDR3 reads CASSPSGSQAGNEQYF. In DNA, the CDR3 is TGTGCCAGCTCACCCTCGGGGTCTCAAGCGGGCAATGAGCAGTACTTC.

The sample holds a few counts of this clonotype. This chain uses TRBV20-1 with TRBJ2-3; D is perhaps TRBD1 or TRBD2 (6 bases each). This CDR3 is built from 13 residues. Germline V gene data show CDR1 as DFQATT and CDR2 as SNEGSKA (reference sequence). CDR3 nucleotide sequence: TGCAGCTACTGGGGGGCCTACACAGATACGCAGTATTTT. Translating it yields CSYWGAYTDTQYF.

Many counts were recorded for this clonotype. The genes are TRBV29-1 and TRBJ1-2; the D is unclear. The ends were cut back, 0 bases at V and 13 bases at J, with 12 bases in the middle. Germline values: CDR1 SQVTM, CDR2 ANQGSEA. This CDR3 comprises 11 residues. The CDR3 loop reads CSVEDLAGSTF. CDR3 DNA: TGCAGCGTTGAAGATTTGGCGGGGTCCACCTTC.

The J gene is TRBJ2-1, the V gene TRBV6-4, with 8 bases fitting TRBD2. Germline CDR1 MRHNA, CDR2 SNTAGT. V lost 8 bases to trimming and J lost 4 bases; unmatched junction nucleotides: 10. This CDR3 is 15 amino acids long. The DNA of the CDR3 is TGTGCCAGCGCAGCCTCGGGGGGGCTTTACAATGAGCAGTTCTTC. Encoded protein: CASAASGGLYNEQFF.

The chain is built from TRBV20-1 and TRBJ2-1; D unclear. This CDR3 has 13 amino acids. Germline V lookup: CDR1 DFQATT, CDR2 SNEGSKA (reference sequence). V lost 7 bases, J lost 7 bases, and 17 bases lay in between. This CDR3 reads CSVLDPSGNEQFF. The CDR3, as DNA: TGCAGTGTGCTAGATCCCTCGGGTAATGAGCAGTTCTTC.

This chain joins TRBV14 and TRBJ2-3, with D maybe TRBD2 (6 bases). This CDR3 spans 14 amino acids. Trimming removed 0 bases from V and 6 bases from J, with 10 bases in between. Germline values: CDR1 SGHDN, CDR2 FVKESK. The CDR3 here is CASSQDRLVDTQYF. CDR3 nucleotides: TGTGCCAGCAGCCAAGATCGACTAGTGGATACGCAGTATTTT.

The chain links TRBV20-1 to TRBJ2-1, with 8 bases matching TRBD2. The CDR3 length is 15 residues. V lost 6 bases and J lost 6; bases outside the gene matches: 13. Germline lookup yields CDR1 DFQATT and CDR2 SNEGSKA (reference sequence). The CDR3 DNA is TGCAGTGCCAGCAGCCCCCGGACTAGCAGCAATGAGCAGTTCTTC. Translating gives CSASSPRTSSNEQFF.

The V and J genes are TRBV20-1 and TRBJ2-1, with 13 positions matching TRBD2. The V gene's germline CDR1 is DFQATT and CDR2 SNEGSKA (reference sequence). This CDR3 contains 14 residues. The J segment lost 9 bases and the V segment lost 4 bases, leaving 6 bases of the junction unmatched. CDR3 sequence reads: CSAIRTSGGGEQFF. The CDR3 nucleotides are TGCAGTGCTATTCGGACTAGCGGGGGTGGTGAGCAGTTCTTC.

The chain recombines TRBV29-1 with TRBJ2-3; possibly TRBD1 for D (6 bases). CDR3 size: 13 residues. V was trimmed by 4 bases and J by 4 bases, leaving 12 bases between them. Germline-derived CDR1 and CDR2 are SQVTM and ANQGSEA. For the CDR3, the DNA is TGCAGCGTTGTAAATGGGGGCTCAGATACGCAGTATTTT. Encoded protein: CSVVNGGSDTQYF.

The genes are TRBV7-9 and TRBJ2-7; possible D gene TRBD1, 6 bases. V was pared by 1 base and J by 7 bases, with 11 bases between. Germline-derived CDR1 and CDR2 are SEHNR and FQNEAQ (reference sequence). The CDR3 sequence is 13 residues long. This CDR3 is CASSLETGNEQYF. The CDR3 DNA is TGTGCCAGCAGCTTAGAAACAGGGAATGAGCAGTACTTC. The variable domain in full, with the rest retrieved from reference TRBV7-9 and TRBJ2-7, is DTGVSQNPRHKITKRGQNVTFRCDPISEHNRLYWYRQTLGQGPEFLTYFQNEAQLEKSRLLSDRFSAERPKGSFSTLEIQRTEQGDSAMYLCASSLETGNEQYFGPGTRLTVT.

This clonotype was seen a few times. V and J are TRBV20-1 and TRBJ2-5; D gene ambiguous. This CDR3 has 13 residues. Germline V lookup: CDR1 DFQATT, CDR2 SNEGSKA (reference sequence). V lost 0 bases and J lost 0, with 5 bases in between. For the CDR3, the DNA is TGCAGTGCTAGAGAACCGTACCAAGAGACCCAGTACTTC. The encoded protein is CSAREPYQETQYF.

With respect to this clonotype: This may come from a read error, since a much larger clone is one base off. The genes are TRBV15 and TRBJ2-1; TRBD2 agrees at 7 bases. V shed 0 bases, J shed 13 bases, and the junction held 12 bases outside the gene matches. This CDR3 is 15 amino acids long. CDR1 and CDR2 (germline): LNHNV, YYDKDF (reference sequence). CDR3 in DNA: TGTGCCACCAGCAGAGATTTGGGGGGGGGAGAGACCCAGTTCTTC. Protein sequence: CATSRDLGGGETQFF.

This sequence joins TRBV4-3 and TRBJ1-1, with 8 nucleotides matching TRBD1. CDR1 is LGHNA and CDR2 is YSLEER in the germline V gene. V lost 4 bases and J lost 11; bases outside the gene matches: 9. The CDR3 covers 13 residues. DNA of the CDR3: TGCGCCAGCAGCCGAGTTAGGACAGGGAGCGCTTTCTTT. Residues: CASSRVRTGSAFF.

This clonotype appeared a few times. The junction departs from germline at one end; a sequencing error may be responsible. The CDR3 reads CASSLGNSGANVPTF. The CDR3 nucleotides are TGTGCCAGCAGCTTGGGGAACTCTGGGGCCAACGTCCCGACTTTC. The V gene is TRBV7-9, the J gene TRBJ2-6; maybe TRBD1 (5 bases). The germline V gene encodes CDR1 SEHNR and CDR2 FQNEAQ (reference sequence). The CDR3 totals 15 residues.

This clonotype was seen a handful of times. The gene calls are TRBV5-1 and TRBJ1-1, with D tentatively TRBD1 (5 bases). Trimming stripped 3 bases from V and 7 bases from J, with 16 bases between. There are 14 residues in the CDR3. Germline values: CDR1 SGHRS, CDR2 YFSETQ. The CDR3 sequence is CASSSVRGTVEAFF. The CDR3 DNA reads TGCGCCAGCAGCTCGGTAAGGGGAACCGTTGAAGCTTTCTTT.

Remarks on this clonotype: A much larger clone sits a single nucleotide away, making a read error possible. The chain links TRBV9 to TRBJ2-5; D is uncertain. The better agreement between TRBJ2-7 and the DNA end casts doubt on the J call. Per germline, CDR1 SGDLS and CDR2 YYNGEE. The CDR3 has 15 amino acids. In DNA, the CDR3 is TGTGCCGGCAGCCCCCGCCCTGCCGAACTTTACGAGCAGTACTTC. Translating it yields CAGSPRPAELYEQYF.

This clonotype was detected once. The chain is built from TRBV3-1 and TRBJ1-4; 7 bases are shared with TRBD1. J gave up 8 bases and V 4 bases, and 10 bases lay outside the gene matches. The CDR3 extends over 15 amino acids. The germline gives CDR1 LGHDT, CDR2 YNNKEL (reference sequence). DNA for the CDR3: TGTGCCAGCAGCCTGAGGGGGCGTTTTGTCGAAAAACTGTTTTTT. It codes for CASSLRGRFVEKLFF.

In its sample, this clonotype was seen a few times. The J gene is TRBJ1-1, the V gene TRBV18; D unclear. The CDR3 spans 17 residues. With 0 bases removed from V and 1 base from J, the gap between germline ends came to 15 bases. Germline CDR1 reads KGHSH; CDR2 reads LQKENI. The CDR3 DNA reads TGTGCCAGCTCACCACCGAACAGCCACCCGGGGAACACTGAAGCTTTCTTT. Amino acid sequence: CASSPPNSHPGNTEAFF.

This clonotype was seen many times. This chain joins TRBV5-1 and TRBJ2-3, with 11 bases identical to TRBD1. V was pared by 4 bases and J by 4 bases, with 8 bases of the junction left unmatched. The germline V gene encodes CDR1 SGHRS and CDR2 YFSETQ. The CDR3 has 16 amino acids. CDR3 sequence (DNA): TGCGCCAGCAGCCTCCGGACAGGGGGCGCGTCAGATACGCAGTATTTT. Protein product: CASSLRTGGASDTQYF.